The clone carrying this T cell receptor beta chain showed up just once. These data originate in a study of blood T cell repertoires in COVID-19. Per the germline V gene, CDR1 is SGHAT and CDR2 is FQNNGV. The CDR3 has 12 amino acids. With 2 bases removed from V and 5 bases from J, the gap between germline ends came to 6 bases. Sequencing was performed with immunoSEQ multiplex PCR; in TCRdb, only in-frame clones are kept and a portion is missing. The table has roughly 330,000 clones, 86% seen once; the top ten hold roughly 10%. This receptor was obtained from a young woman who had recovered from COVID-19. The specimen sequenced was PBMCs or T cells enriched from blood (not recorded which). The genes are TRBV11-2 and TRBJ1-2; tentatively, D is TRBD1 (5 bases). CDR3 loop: CASSLQGYGYTF. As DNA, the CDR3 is TGTGCCAGCAGCTTACAGGGTTATGGCTACACCTTC.